This TCR beta chain was captured in a study of CD8 T cells in ankylosing spondylitis (dated 2017 in TCRdb). Study-wide context: The study profiled T cell receptor beta repertoires in healthy donors and ankylosing spondylitis patients to find disease-linked TCR variants. The full study cohort comprised about 25 ankylosing spondylitis patients and approximately 100 healthy donors. Peripheral blood samples were taken, and synovial fluid was additionally collected from ankylosing spondylitis patients. Summary of the overall study and its limitations: The disease-linked clones were reported as significantly enriched in matched synovial fluid samples from ankylosing spondylitis patients. Blood from ankylosing spondylitis patients appeared to be characterized by a TCR beta motif composed of about eight highly homologous amino acid variants. Some motif variants were previously reported in synovial fluid and blood of reactive arthritis patients, suggesting common disease-initiation mechanisms. The disease-linked clones showed a CD8+ phenotype and occurred at relatively low frequencies in peripheral blood.

Including the terminal cysteine and phenylalanine, the CDR3 comprises 12 residues. Only CDR3 DNA remains: 36 bases, in frame from the first base. Deletion took 4 bases off V and 5 bases off J, with a span of 6 bases between the germline ends. Synovial fluid samples were matched to blood samples from the same ankylosing spondylitis patients. Points on this clonotype: Its antigen is currently not known. Base qualities are not at hand, and no much larger clone is one base apart.

Instrument used: Illumina HiSeq 2500. Quantitative 5'-RACE with molecular barcodes was used to prepare TCR beta libraries. As for the original processing: Disease-linked TCR variants were identified with a new computational method built on a probabilistic model of VDJ rearrangement. TCRdb's own reprocessing of the public reads used fastp at Q25 and MiXCR and kept productive beta chains. Rows with a matching CDR3 protein are joined into one entry that keeps the most common DNA and genes. TCRdb assigned the V and J calls; the authors' analysis was not used. The sample table lists approximately 140,000 distinct CDR3 sequences, around two fifths of them with a count of one. The leading ten clones occupy around 15% of the sample.

Sequenced: synovial fluid, either unsorted or a sorted T cell fraction (not recorded which). This chain is built from TRBV12-3 or TRBV12-4 and TRBJ1-3, with TRBD1 perhaps the D gene, on 5 matching bases. The clonotype was recovered from a male donor with ankylosing spondylitis. CDR3 sequence: CASSSDRNTIYF. The nucleotide sequence is TGTGCCAGCAGTTCGGACAGAAACACCATATATTTT.